These 25 T cell receptor beta chains were all obtained from the same sample, sequenced in a study of identical twins. TCRdb re-called the 5' RACE reads through MiXCR, storing one row per CDR3 protein. The data hold about 660,000 distinct CDR3 sequences, with 8.5% to 9.5% observed a single time. A further study also used this sample, focusing on yellow fever vaccine responses in identical twins.

The sample was PBMCs. Receptors were obtained from a woman under 30 in good health.

This clonotype showed up many times. The chain is built from TRBV12-3 or TRBV12-4 and TRBJ2-4; TRBD1 might be the D (6 bases). This CDR3 comprises 15 residues. Trimming took 7 bases from V and 3 from J, leaving 16 bases between them. The CDR3, as DNA: TGTGCCAGCACTTCAGAGTGGGGGCTCAAAAACATTCAGTACTTC. Translated: CASTSEWGLKNIQYF.

The genes are TRBV20-1 and TRBJ2-7; 8 bases agree with TRBD2. The CDR3 spans 14 residues. V was pared by 0 bases and J by 2 bases, with 3 bases of the junction left unmatched. Germline-derived CDR1 and CDR2 are DFQATT and SNEGSKA (reference sequence). This chain's CDR3 is CSARDSGKPYEQYF. The CDR3 coding sequence is TGCAGTGCTAGAGATAGCGGGAAACCCTACGAGCAGTACTTC.

This clonotype was recorded a few times. J is TRBJ2-1 and V is TRBV28; D gene ambiguous. The CDR3 sequence is 14 residues long. Germline V lookup: CDR1 MDHEN, CDR2 SYDVKM. Deletions cut 3 bases from V and 8 bases from J, with 14 bases between. The CDR3 loop is CASSFTLATDEQFF. The CDR3 bases are TGTGCCAGCAGTTTCACCTTGGCTACAGATGAGCAGTTCTTC. Full variable domain (remainder filled in from reference TRBV28 and TRBJ2-1): DVKVTQSSRYLVKRTGEKVFLECVQDMDHENMFWYRQDPGLGLRLIYFSYDVKMKEKGDIPEGYSVSREKKERFSLILESASTNQTSMYLCASSFTLATDEQFFGPGTRLTVL.

J is TRBJ2-5 and V is TRBV7-8, with D tentatively TRBD1 (5 bases). This CDR3 comprises 15 residues. The V and J ends lost 5 bases and 2 bases respectively, with 15 bases between them. CDR1 is SGHVS and CDR2 is FQNEAQ in the germline V gene. The CDR3 nucleotides read TGTGCCAGCAGCAGGCGTGACAGAGATCAAGAGACCCAGTACTTC. It is translated as CASSRRDRDQETQYF.

The V call is TRBV14, the J call TRBJ2-7; TRBD1 matches 7 bases. The germline gives CDR1 SGHDN, CDR2 FVKESK. CDR3 size: 14 residues. With 3 bases clipped from V and 6 bases from J, the junction kept 8 bases outside the gene matches. In DNA form, the CDR3 reads TGTGCCAGCAGCCAGAAGACAGGGCCGGTCGAGCAGTACTTC. Protein sequence: CASSQKTGPVEQYF.

This clonotype has ten or more counts. The chain employs TRBV5-1 and TRBJ2-3; 7 nucleotides align to TRBD2. The CDR3 is 14 amino acids. Looked up from germline, CDR1 is SGHRS and CDR2 is YFSETQ. The V gene end was trimmed by 2 bases and the J gene end by 3 bases; junction bases not matched to a gene: 3. This CDR3 reads CASSLGLVTDTQYF. The CDR3 DNA reads as TGCGCCAGCAGCTTAGGACTAGTGACAGATACGCAGTATTTT.

For the CDR3, the DNA is TGTGCCAGCAGCTTAGAGTCAGGTGGCGCTTTCTTT. It encodes CASSLESGGAFF. The gene calls are TRBV7-9 and TRBJ1-1, with D hard to call. V was cut by 1 base and J by 11 bases, with 11 bases left in between. CDR1 and CDR2 from the germline V gene are SEHNR and FQNEAQ (reference sequence). CDR3 length equals 12 residues.

This clonotype turned up a few times. The J gene is TRBJ2-7, the V gene TRBV7-9; TRBD1 or TRBD2 may be the D gene (5 bases each). CDR1 is SEHNR, CDR2 FQNEAQ, per germline (reference sequence). The CDR3 covers 14 residues. The V end lost 1 base, the J end lost 7 bases, and 14 bases lay between the germline ends. CDR3: CASSLVGQGEEQYF. For the CDR3, the DNA is TGTGCCAGCAGCTTAGTTGGCCAGGGAGAAGAGCAGTACTTC. The entire variable domain, with the rest obtained from reference TRBV7-9 and TRBJ2-7, is as follows: DTGVSQNPRHKITKRGQNVTFRCDPISEHNRLYWYRQTLGQGPEFLTYFQNEAQLEKSRLLSDRFSAERPKGSFSTLEIQRTEQGDSAMYLCASSLVGQGEEQYFGPGTRLTVT.

The rearrangement uses TRBV28 and TRBJ2-7, with TRBD1 identical over 7 bases. With 5 bases clipped from V and 2 bases from J, the junction kept 12 bases outside the gene matches. CDR1 is MDHEN, CDR2 SYDVKM, per germline. The CDR3 spans 16 residues. CDR3 amino acids: CASSLSFGDSPYEQYF. In DNA, the CDR3 is TGTGCCAGCAGTCTAAGTTTCGGGGACAGCCCCTACGAGCAGTACTTC.

This clonotype was detected a few times. V usage is TRBV27 and J usage is TRBJ2-7; D is uncertain. CDR3 size: 11 residues. Looked up from germline, CDR1 is MNHEY and CDR2 is SMNVEV (reference sequence). V shed 8 bases and J shed 4 bases, with 9 bases lying between them. CDR3 DNA: TGTGCCAGCCGCTACAATTACGAGCAGTACTTC. This codes for CASRYNYEQYF.

The V call is TRBV20-1, the J call TRBJ2-7; a possible D gene is TRBD2 (5 bases). The germline V and J ends were trimmed by 4 bases and 0 bases, with 7 bases remaining between them. The CDR3 runs 12 residues. Looked up from germline, CDR1 is DFQATT and CDR2 is SNEGSKA (reference sequence). The CDR3 DNA reads as TGCAGTGCTAAGCGGAACTCCTACGAGCAGTACTTC. This sequence encodes CSAKRNSYEQYF.

The chain employs TRBV20-1 and TRBJ1-6; TRBD1 might be the D (6 bases). CDR3 size: 12 residues. Looked up from germline, CDR1 is DFQATT and CDR2 is SNEGSKA (reference sequence). Trimming took 4 bases from V and 7 from J, leaving 8 bases between them. CDR3 bases: TGCAGTGCTAAGCAGGGGAATTCACCCCTCCACTTT. Its translation is CSAKQGNSPLHF.

This clonotype was recorded at least ten times. The chain couples TRBV29-1 to TRBJ2-5; 7 nucleotides match TRBD2. The junction had 13 bases not matched to a gene; V was cut back by 7 bases and J by 5 bases. Germline-derived CDR1 and CDR2 are SQVTM and ANQGSEA. The length of the CDR3 is 14 residues. In DNA, the CDR3 is TGCAGCGGCCGCGAAGTCACCGGGAGGGAGACCCAGTACTTC. It yields the protein CSGREVTGRETQYF.

This clonotype was observed a handful of times. CDR3 DNA: TGCAGTGCTAGTTCGCGGGAGGTAGACACCGGGGAGCTGTTTTTT. Translation gives CSASSREVDTGELFF. This sequence joins TRBV20-1 and TRBJ2-2; 8 bases fit TRBD2. The junction had 6 bases not matched to a gene; V was cut back by 3 bases and J by 3 bases. Germline V CDR1 and CDR2: DFQATT, SNEGSKA (reference sequence). This CDR3 spans 15 amino acids.

This clonotype was seen only a few times. An end of the junction differs from the germline gene, which may be a read error. The chain is built from TRBV3-1 and TRBJ2-5; D is perhaps TRBD2 (6 bases). There are 15 residues in the CDR3. The germline gives CDR1 LGHDT, CDR2 YNNKEL (reference sequence). The CDR3 loop is CASRQDGTAQETQYF. In DNA, the CDR3 is TGTGCCAGCAGACAAGACGGGACTGCCCAAGAGACCCAGTACTTC.

This clonotype was counted many times. The V gene is TRBV29-1, the J gene TRBJ2-7; 10 nucleotides line up with TRBD1. Germline CDR1 is SQVTM and CDR2 is ANQGSEA. Trimming removed 1 base from V and 4 bases from J; junction bases left unmatched: 4. The CDR3 is 14 residues long. CDR3 coding DNA: TGCAGCGTTGAAGTGCTGGACAGGGGGTACGAGCAGTACTTC. This gives the protein CSVEVLDRGYEQYF.

This clonotype was seen more than once but under ten times. This chain connects TRBV7-9 to TRBJ2-1; maybe TRBD2 (5 bases). The CDR3 is made up of 11 amino acids. The germline gives CDR1 SEHNR, CDR2 FQNEAQ (reference sequence). Trimming stripped 4 bases from V and 12 bases from J, with 10 bases between. As DNA, the CDR3 is TGTGCCAGCAGCTCGGGGAGCATGCAGTTCTTC. It specifies CASSSGSMQFF.

Many counts were recorded for this clonotype. The V gene is TRBV5-1, the J gene TRBJ2-1; the D is unclear. Germline values: CDR1 SGHRS, CDR2 YFSETQ. There are 15 residues in the CDR3. With 2 bases removed from V and 2 bases from J, the gap between germline ends came to 11 bases. CDR3 nucleotides: TGCGCCAGCAGCTTTAGCCAGCCAGCCTACAATGAGCAGTTCTTC. It yields the protein CASSFSQPAYNEQFF.

The chain recombines TRBV7-9 with TRBJ1-2, with D perhaps matching TRBD1 (5 bases). The germline V gene encodes CDR1 SEHNR and CDR2 FQNEAQ (reference sequence). CDR3 length equals 16 residues. Trimming stripped 1 base from V and 2 bases from J, with 14 bases between. CDR3 amino acids: CASSLGTARENYGYTF. The CDR3 bases are TGTGCCAGCAGCTTAGGTACGGCCAGGGAGAACTATGGCTACACCTTC.

The chain has TRBV7-6 and TRBJ2-2, with unresolved D. Trimming left V 7 bases short and J 1 base short, with 4 bases between. CDR3 size: 12 residues. Germline values: CDR1 SGHVS, CDR2 FNYEAQ. The CDR3 is CASIQNTGELFF. As DNA, the CDR3 is TGTGCCAGCATCCAGAACACCGGGGAGCTGTTTTTT.

This clonotype showed up just a few times. The chain has TRBV7-2 and TRBJ2-7; 13 nucleotides line up with TRBD2. The V segment lost 5 bases and the J segment 0 bases; nucleotides outside the gene matches: 7. CDR3 length equals 17 residues. Germline V lookup: CDR1 SGHTA, CDR2 FQGNSA. The CDR3 spells CASSLTSGGVSSYEQYF. DNA of the CDR3: TGTGCCAGCAGCCTAACTAGCGGGGGGGTTAGCTCCTACGAGCAGTACTTC.

This clonotype turned up a few times. CDR3 coding DNA: TGCGCCAGCAGCTTTGCGACCCCCGGGGAGACCCAGTACTTC. The encoded protein is CASSFATPGETQYF. The gene calls are TRBV5-1 and TRBJ2-5; D remains unclear. This CDR3 region has 14 residues. Germline V lookup: CDR1 SGHRS, CDR2 YFSETQ. V was trimmed by 2 bases and J by 5 bases, leaving 13 bases between them.

The V gene is TRBV18, the J gene TRBJ2-7; 9 positions agree with TRBD2. CDR3 length: 14 amino acids. Germline assignment: CDR1 KGHSH and CDR2 LQKENI. V shed 3 bases, J shed 6 bases, and the junction held 6 bases outside the gene matches. The CDR3 spells CASSPSGGGAEQYF. The CDR3 DNA reads as TGTGCCAGCTCACCCTCTGGCGGGGGGGCCGAGCAGTACTTC.

In this sample, this clonotype turned up many times. The chain combines TRBV29-1 with TRBJ2-2, with 13 bases that match TRBD2. The CDR3 has 15 amino acids. CDR1 and CDR2 from the germline V gene are SQVTM and ANQGSEA. V lost 7 bases to trimming and J lost 4 bases; unmatched junction nucleotides: 6. CDR3 in DNA: TGCAGCGCCGGGACTAGCGGGATGGGCACCGGGGAGCTGTTTTTT. Amino acids: CSAGTSGMGTGELFF.

The chain couples TRBV7-8 to TRBJ1-5; D is uncertain. Germline assignment: CDR1 SGHVS and CDR2 FQNEAQ. The CDR3 sequence is 19 residues long. V shed 1 base and J shed 0 bases, with 19 bases lying between them. The CDR3 is CASSLGLSRQYDSNQPQHF. CDR3 in DNA: TGTGCCAGCAGCTTAGGCCTTTCCAGACAATATGATAGCAATCAGCCCCAGCATTTT.